The T cell receptor beta chain described here comes from a study of early T cells in non-severe SARS-CoV-2 infection. At the level of the study: Bulk RNA isolated from unsorted whole blood underwent sequencing; chains were not paired.

The CDR3 has 16 residues. The germline gives CDR1 SGHVS, CDR2 FNYEAQ. Trimming removed 1 base from V and 2 bases from J, with 12 bases in between. Researchers tagged individual cDNA molecules with unique molecular identifiers. TCRdb re-called the 5' RACE reads through MiXCR, storing one row per CDR3 protein. The sample carries about 64,000 distinct CDR3 sequences, less than 5.5% recorded once. This clonotype was recorded at least ten times. This receptor was identified in an adult who was a healthcare worker with PCR-confirmed SARS-CoV-2 infection or an uninfected control (not recorded which). The gene calls are TRBV7-6 and TRBJ2-1, with D maybe TRBD2 (6 bases). Specimen: whole blood. DNA for the CDR3: TGTGCCAGCAGCTTAGACCCGGGAGCACCCTACAATGAGCAGTTCTTC. Its protein is CASSLDPGAPYNEQFF.